Given below is one TCR beta chain in context. Profiling relied on immunoSEQ multiplex PCR, and the TCRdb table lists in-frame clones only, not all of them. Among around 64,000 clones listed, about nine tenths were seen once. CDR3 length: 17 residues. V lost 4 bases and J lost 8; bases outside the gene matches: 10. CDR1 SGHTA and CDR2 FQGNSA come from the germline V gene. The data belong to a study of T cell changes during pregnancy in multiple sclerosis. The genes are TRBV7-2 and TRBJ2-1; 14 nucleotides agree with TRBD2. The sequence was collected from a female donor with multiple sclerosis, enrolled in a pregnancy study. Source: CD4+ T cells from peripheral blood mononuclear cells, taken after pregnancy. This CDR3 reads CASSSGTSGSLGHEQFF. CDR3 nucleotides: TGTGCCAGCAGCTCCGGGACTAGCGGGAGTTTGGGGCATGAGCAGTTCTTC.